The 14 T cell receptor beta chains reported below all come from one sample, sequenced in a study of shared clonotypes between healthy human individuals. TCRdb's copy holds only in-frame clones and misses some; the assay was immunoSEQ multiplex PCR. Of under 600,000 clones listed, roughly 72% are singletons. The source material was PBMCs. These receptor sequences come from a woman aged 35 to 49 in good health. Some clones in this sample may be carry-over from other donors' samples.

On this clone itself: Other DNA sequences of this sample code for an identical CDR3. The CDR3 region is CASSLEGAETQYF. The CDR3 DNA reads as TGTGCCAGCAGCTTAGAGGGAGCAGAGACCCAGTACTTC. The chain uses TRBV5-4 and TRBJ2-5; D may be TRBD2 (5 bases). V was pared by 2 bases and J by 4 bases, with 9 bases between. Germline CDR1 reads SGHNT; CDR2 reads YYREEE (reference sequence). The CDR3 consists of 13 residues.

This clone appeared a single time. The rearrangement links TRBV4-2 to TRBJ1-4; D unclear. The length of the CDR3 is 18 residues. V shed 3 bases and J shed 2 bases, with 19 bases lying between them. Germline values: CDR1 LGHNA, CDR2 YNFKEQ. CDR3 DNA sequence: TGTGCCAGCAGCCAGAAAGCCACAACAGTCTCGACTAATGAAAAACTGTTTTTT. Residues: CASSQKATTVSTNEKLFF.

Only one count was recorded for this clone. The rearrangement links TRBV27 to TRBJ2-3, with D perhaps being TRBD1 or TRBD2 (5 bases each). CDR1 and CDR2 (germline): MNHEY, SMNVEV (reference sequence). Between the trimmed V and J ends, which lost 2 bases and 14 bases, there was a span of 11 bases. The CDR3 contains 11 residues. The CDR3 DNA is TGTGCCAGCAGTTTAGGGGACGGTGTGTATTTT. This translates into CASSLGDGVYF.

J is TRBJ2-3 and V is TRBV9; 8 bases fit TRBD2. Unmatched junction bases numbered 6, after V lost 4 bases and J lost 2 bases. This CDR3 has 15 residues. The germline gives CDR1 SGDLS, CDR2 YYNGEE. The CDR3 here is CASSRTGGPTDTQYF. The DNA for the CDR3 is TGTGCCAGCAGCCGGACGGGAGGGCCCACAGATACGCAGTATTTT. Looking up the rest from reference TRBV9 and TRBJ2-3 gives the full variable domain: DSGVTQTPKHLITATGQRVTLRCSPRSGDLSVYWYQQSLDQGLQFLIQYYNGEERAKGNILERFSAQQFPDLHSELNLSSLELGDSALYFCASSRTGGPTDTQYFGPGTRLTVL.

The V gene is TRBV5-4, the J gene TRBJ2-5, with TRBD1 matching over 10 bases. The CDR3 totals 15 residues. The V and J ends lost 2 bases and 2 bases, in that order; junction bases with no gene match: 3. Germline CDR1 and CDR2: SGHNT and YYREEE (reference sequence). The CDR3 DNA sequence: TGTGCCAGCAGCTTTGGACAGGGGGTACAAGAGACCCAGTACTTC. Translated: CASSFGQGVQETQYF.

This chain links TRBV9 with TRBJ1-4, with D maybe TRBD1 (6 bases). CDR3 length: 14 amino acids. Trimming took off 0 bases at V and 8 bases at J, with 11 bases between the two ends. Per the germline V gene, CDR1 is SGDLS and CDR2 is YYNGEE. The CDR3 region has the DNA TGTGCCAGCAGCGTAGGGGTACAGGGCGAAAAACTGTTTTTT. This encodes CASSVGVQGEKLFF. The full variable domain, with the rest looked up from reference TRBV9 and TRBJ1-4, is DSGVTQTPKHLITATGQRVTLRCSPRSGDLSVYWYQQSLDQGLQFLIQYYNGEERAKGNILERFSAQQFPDLHSELNLSSLELGDSALYFCASSVGVQGEKLFFGSGTQLSVL.

The rearrangement links TRBV5-4 to TRBJ2-5, with D possibly being TRBD1 (6 bases). Germline V CDR1 and CDR2: SGHNT, YYREEE (reference sequence). V was trimmed by 4 bases and J by 3 bases, leaving 10 bases between them. The CDR3 is 13 amino acids. The CDR3 spells CASSHRDKETQYF. CDR3 nucleotide sequence: TGTGCCAGCAGCCACCGGGACAAAGAGACCCAGTACTTC.

The chain combines TRBV28 with TRBJ2-1, with TRBD2 matching over 10 bases. This CDR3 is built from 18 residues. The germline gives CDR1 MDHEN, CDR2 SYDVKM. V gave up 3 bases and J gave up 2 bases; unmatched junction bases: 10. The CDR3: CASSFRTSGTPTYNEQFF. Written as DNA, the CDR3 is TGTGCCAGCAGTTTTCGAACTAGCGGGACCCCGACCTACAATGAGCAGTTCTTC.

This clone was found once. The CDR3 loop reads CASKDLSGSDYGYTF. The DNA of the CDR3 is TGTGCCAGTAAAGACCTTAGCGGATCGGACTATGGCTACACCTTC. The chain employs TRBV19 and TRBJ1-2; D is ambiguous. V was pared by 7 bases and J by 3 bases, with 18 bases between. Germline CDR1 LNHDA, CDR2 SQIVND (reference sequence). The CDR3 loop spans 15 amino acids.

This chain links TRBV19 with TRBJ1-4; D possibly corresponds to TRBD1 (5 bases). Germline CDR1 is LNHDA and CDR2 is SQIVND (reference sequence). Trimming took off 8 bases at V and 8 bases at J, with 18 bases between the two ends. This CDR3 region has 14 residues. CDR3 sequence (DNA): TGTGCCAGTCAAATGGGGGGGTCGGCGGAAAAACTGTTTTTT. Encoded protein: CASQMGGSAEKLFF.

This chain connects TRBV6-1 to TRBJ1-4, with a possible D match to TRBD1 (5 bases). V lost 5 bases and J 7 bases, leaving 11 bases between the germline ends. The CDR3 consists of 13 residues. Germline V lookup: CDR1 MNHNS, CDR2 SASEGT. The CDR3 region is CASSRGVVEKLFF. CDR3 nucleotides: TGTGCCAGCAGTCGAGGGGTGGTTGAAAAACTGTTTTTT.

The V gene is TRBV11-2, the J gene TRBJ1-2; unclear D gene. The germline gives CDR1 SGHAT, CDR2 FQNNGV. Trimming cost V 6 bases and J 3 bases, with 17 bases left between them. CDR3 size: 15 residues. The CDR3 protein is CASSPSQRNDYGYTF. The CDR3 DNA follows: TGTGCCAGCAGTCCAAGCCAGAGGAATGACTATGGCTACACCTTC.

On this clone: At one of its ends the junction is not consistent with the germline gene, which may arise from a read error. The V call is TRBV7-7, the J call TRBJ2-1, with D maybe TRBD1 (5 bases). This CDR3 comprises 13 residues. The germline V gene encodes CDR1 SSHAT and CDR2 FNYEAQ (reference sequence). The CDR3 nucleotides are TGTGCTAGCAGCTTATGGCAGGGAAATGAGCAGTTCTTC. Translated: CASSLWQGNEQFF.

This clone was observed a few times. J is TRBJ1-1 and V is TRBV28, with D maybe TRBD1 (6 bases). The V end lost 11 bases, the J end lost 1 base, and 20 bases lay between the germline ends. This CDR3 contains 15 residues. In germline, CDR1 is MDHEN, CDR2 SYDVKM. The CDR3 here is CAAYSQVGANTEAFF. The CDR3 nucleotides are TGTGCCGCATATTCACAAGTGGGGGCGAACACTGAAGCTTTCTTT.